The rows below give T cell receptor beta chains drawn from one sample of a study of T cell repertoires in cytomegalovirus infection. MiXCR was run by TCRdb on the reads, yielding one entry per CDR3 protein. The data show about 920,000 distinct CDR3 sequences, with less than 40% seen just once and 11% to 15% held by the top ten. What these receptors recognize is not known. This material consisted of cultured CD8+ T cells from PBMCs, taken from culture after CMV antigen stimulation. The receptors were gathered from a human donor in good health (CMV status not recorded). Some clones in this sample may be carry-over from other donors' samples. Each CDR3 is given with its conserved first and last residue. The order of the fields is V gene, CDR3 length, clone size, D gene, J gene, CDR3 protein, CDR3 DNA. D genes are given only for firm matches. Rows give clone size only sometimes, using once, few, many, or a class for an expanded clone.

>TRBV19|14|-|-|TRBJ2-2
CASSWGSNTGELFF
TGTGCCAGTAGTTGGGGCTCGAACACCGGTGAGCTGTTTTTT
>TRBV6-6|13|-|-|TRBJ1-5
CASTRDSNQPQHF
TGTGCCAGCACCCGGGACTCAAATCAGCCCCAGCATTTT
>TRBV7-9|11|-|-|TRBJ1-6
CASSLEPPLHF
TGTGCCAGCAGCTTAGAGCCTCCCCTCCACTTT
>TRBV6-6|10|-|-|TRBJ2-5
CAGGQETQYF
TGTGCCGGCGGGCAAGAGACCCAGTACTTC
>TRBV6-8|14|-|TRBD1|TRBJ1-1
CASFRGFGHTEAFF
TGTGCCAGCTTCAGGGGGTTCGGGCACACTGAAGCTTTCTTT
>TRBV20-1|13|-|-|TRBJ2-5
CSARPLGGGAQYF
TGCAGTGCTAGGCCATTAGGGGGCGGGGCCCAGTACTTC
>TRBV7-6|13|-|-|TRBJ1-6
CASSPLGVSPLHF
TGTGCTAGCAGTCCTCTGGGGGTTTCACCCCTCCACTTT
>TRBV28|14|many|TRBD1|TRBJ1-2
CASSPRDSPYGYTF
TGTGCCAGCAGTCCGAGGGACAGCCCCTATGGCTACACCTTC
>TRBV2|18|once|TRBD1|TRBJ1-5
CASSVRDRDPHANQPQHF
TGTGCCAGCAGTGTCCGGGACAGGGACCCCCATGCTAATCAGCCCCAGCATTTT
>TRBV6-6|16|few|-|TRBJ2-3
CASSYLGGELTDTQYF
TGTGCCAGCAGTTACTTAGGGGGGGAGCTCACAGATACGCAGTATTTT
>TRBV6-5|14|few|-|TRBJ1-1
CATYSGRINTEAFF
TGTGCCACCTACTCCGGCAGGATCAACACTGAAGCTTTCTTT
>TRBV10-3|15|few|-|TRBJ1-3
CAISPVQGSGNTIYF
TGTGCCATCAGTCCCGTCCAGGGTTCAGGAAACACCATATATTTT
>TRBV20-1|14|many|-|TRBJ2-5
CSAGRGRSKETQYF
TGCAGTGCAGGCAGGGGCCGTTCCAAAGAGACCCAGTACTTC
>TRBV20-1|12|-|-|TRBJ2-5
CSAPDLHETQYF
TGCAGTGCCCCGGACCTCCACGAGACCCAGTACTTC
>TRBV7-8|15|many|-|TRBJ2-7
CASSLPPDNPYEQYF
TGTGCCAGCAGCTTACCTCCGGACAACCCCTACGAGCAGTACTTC
>TRBV2|13|-|-|TRBJ2-2
CASEGTNTGELFF
TGTGCCAGCGAGGGGACAAACACCGGGGAGCTGTTTTTT
>TRBV6-2/TRBV6-3|18|once|-|TRBJ1-2
CASSYERDGFAPNYGYTF
TGTGCCAGCAGTTACGAACGGGACGGATTCGCTCCTAACTATGGCTACACCTTC
>TRBV19|14|-|-|TRBJ2-3
CASSRRQSTDTQYF
TGTGCCAGTAGTAGAAGGCAGAGCACAGATACGCAGTATTTT
>TRBV5-8|14|-|-|TRBJ2-1
CASSLEYKENEQFF
TGTGCCAGCAGCTTGGAGTATAAGGAGAATGAGCAGTTCTTC
>TRBV7-6|16|few|TRBD1|TRBJ1-1
CASSLGDRGKNTEAFF
TGTGCCAGCAGCTTAGGGGACAGGGGGAAGAACACTGAAGCTTTCTTT